The source of this TCR beta chain is a study of response to subunit inactivated influenza vaccine. Germline-derived CDR1 and CDR2 are SGHTA and FQGNSA. Germline trimming cut 4 bases from V and 5 bases from J; bases unmatched to any gene: 3. The CDR3 is made up of 14 amino acids. Study findings and constraints: Only a handful of new T cells, the authors suggested, are recruited with each seasonal influenza vaccination.

A single record per CDR3 protein comes from TCRdb applying MiXCR to the RT-PCR reads. This sample carries more than 700,000 distinct CDR3 sequences, around 21% of them seen once, and the ten largest clones take about a tenth. As for this clonotype: Its antigen is as yet unknown.

Sequencing was performed on PBMCs from blood, taken roughly 5 days after vaccination. The chain joins TRBV7-2 to TRBJ2-1; 9 positions agree with TRBD1. The TCR was taken from a man aged 50 to 60 who received an inactivated influenza vaccine. For the CDR3, the DNA is TGTGCCAGCAGCTACGGGACAGGGAACAATGAGCAGTTCTTC. Translated: CASSYGTGNNEQFF.